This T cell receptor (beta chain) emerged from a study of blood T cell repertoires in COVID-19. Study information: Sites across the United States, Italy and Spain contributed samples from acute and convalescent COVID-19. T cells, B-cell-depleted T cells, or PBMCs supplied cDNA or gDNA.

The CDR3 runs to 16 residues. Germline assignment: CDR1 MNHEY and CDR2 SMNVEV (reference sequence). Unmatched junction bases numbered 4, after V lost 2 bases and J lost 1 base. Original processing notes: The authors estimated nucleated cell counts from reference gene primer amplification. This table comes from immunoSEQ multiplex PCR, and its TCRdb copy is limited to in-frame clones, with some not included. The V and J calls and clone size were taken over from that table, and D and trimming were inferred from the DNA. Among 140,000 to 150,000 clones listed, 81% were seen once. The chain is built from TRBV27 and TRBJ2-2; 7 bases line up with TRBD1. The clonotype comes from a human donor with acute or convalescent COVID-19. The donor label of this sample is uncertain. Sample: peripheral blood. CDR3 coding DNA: TGTGCCAGCAGTTTAGGGAGACAGGGGAACACCGGGGAGCTGTTTTTT. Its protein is CASSLGRQGNTGELFF.